These 19 T cell receptor beta chains share one sample of origin, sequenced in a study of blood T cell repertoires in COVID-19. The method was immunoSEQ multiplex PCR; TCRdb's version includes in-frame clones alone and lacks a portion of them. The data contain under 200,000 clones, approximately 88% of them singletons. The sample was PBMCs or T cells enriched from blood (not recorded which). The receptor set was obtained from an older woman who had recovered from COVID-19.

The chain joins TRBV4-2 to TRBJ2-3, with TRBD2 as a possible D gene (6 bases). The V and J ends lost 6 bases and 0 bases respectively, with 22 bases between them. Germline V gives CDR1 LGHNA, CDR2 YNFKEQ. The length of the CDR3 is 18 residues. This CDR3 reads CASSHVELDSGSTDTQYF. The CDR3 nucleotides read TGTGCCAGCAGTCACGTAGAGCTAGATAGCGGTAGCACAGATACGCAGTATTTT.

The chain combines TRBV10-3 with TRBJ1-2; the D gene is possibly TRBD1 (5 bases). Per germline, CDR1 ENHRY and CDR2 SYGVKD. The V end lost 0 bases, the J end lost 0 bases, and 14 bases lay between the germline ends. The CDR3 totals 17 residues. The CDR3 protein is CAISESTGRVSNYGYTF. The DNA for the CDR3 is TGTGCCATCAGTGAGTCCACAGGCCGTGTTTCTAACTATGGCTACACCTTC.

CDR3 region: CASSRRLTSGSGEETQYF. The CDR3 nucleotides read TGCGCCAGCAGCCGCCGACTGACTAGCGGGAGTGGGGAGGAGACCCAGTACTTC. The V call is TRBV4-1, the J call TRBJ2-5, with 12 bases that match TRBD2. In germline, CDR1 is MGHRA, CDR2 YSYEKL. The CDR3 has 18 residues. The J segment lost 5 bases and the V segment lost 4 bases, leaving 14 bases of the junction unmatched.

DNA of the CDR3: TGTGCCAGCAGACGGAGTACTGAAGCTTTCTTT. Translating gives CASRRSTEAFF. V gene TRBV12-3 or TRBV12-4 combines with J gene TRBJ1-1, with D unresolved. This CDR3 is built from 11 residues. V was pared by 6 bases and J by 5 bases, with 7 bases between.

This chain uses TRBV5-1 with TRBJ2-7; D is undetermined. V was pared by 0 bases and J by 6 bases, with 13 bases between. Germline CDR1 and CDR2: SGHRS and YFSETQ. The CDR3 runs to 14 residues. Here the CDR3 DNA reads TGCGCCAGCAGCTTGGGAGAGATGTTCGCCGAGCAGTACTTC. Its protein is CASSLGEMFAEQYF.

This sequence joins TRBV9 and TRBJ1-1; TRBD1 aligns across 7 bases. Germline V CDR1 and CDR2: SGDLS, YYNGEE. CDR3 length: 15 residues. After removal of 4 bases from V and 0 bases from J, the junction contained 6 bases not matched to a gene. CDR3 sequence reads: CASSPRTGVNTEAFF. The CDR3 bases are TGTGCCAGCAGCCCTCGGACAGGTGTGAACACTGAAGCTTTCTTT.

The rearrangement uses TRBV30 and TRBJ1-2; perhaps TRBD1 as D (5 bases). The CDR3 runs to 13 residues. Germline values: CDR1 GTSNPN, CDR2 SVGIG (reference sequence). V was cut by 2 bases and J by 2 bases, with 9 bases left in between. The CDR3 region has the DNA TGTGCCTGGAGTTTCGGGGGGAACTATGGCTACACCTTC. Residues: CAWSFGGNYGYTF.

In this sample, this clone turned up once. The chain employs TRBV11-2 and TRBJ1-1, with a weak D call TRBD1 (6 bases). Germline CDR1 is SGHAT and CDR2 is FQNNGV. Trimming took 2 bases from V and 4 from J, leaving 11 bases between them. The CDR3 has 14 residues. The CDR3 spells CASSLLRGGTEAFF. CDR3 DNA sequence: TGTGCCAGCAGCTTACTCAGGGGCGGCACTGAAGCTTTCTTT.

This rearrangement joins TRBV7-6 to TRBJ1-2; TRBD1 agrees at 7 bases. CDR3 length equals 16 residues. V shed 2 bases, J shed 3 bases, and the junction held 9 bases outside the gene matches. CDR1 is SGHVS, CDR2 FNYEAQ, per germline. CDR3 sequence reads: CASSLTAGGRDYGYTF. Written as DNA, the CDR3 is TGTGCCAGCAGCTTAACCGCAGGGGGAAGAGACTATGGCTACACCTTC.

This sequence joins TRBV27 and TRBJ1-3; D unresolved. Trimming cost V 4 bases and J 0 bases, with 16 bases left between them. The CDR3 is made up of 17 amino acids. CDR1 and CDR2 from the germline V gene are MNHEY and SMNVEV (reference sequence). CDR3 sequence reads: CASSSRSSPFSGNTIYF. CDR3 nucleotide sequence: TGTGCCAGCAGTTCCCGGTCCTCGCCTTTCTCTGGAAACACCATATATTTT.

The rearrangement joins TRBV28 to TRBJ1-3; 10 nucleotides agree with TRBD1. The CDR3 runs 15 residues. Germline CDR1 MDHEN, CDR2 SYDVKM. V was pared by 6 bases and J by 2 bases, with 4 bases of the junction left unmatched. The CDR3 sequence: CASSRDRGAGNTIYF. The CDR3 nucleotides read TGTGCCAGCAGCCGGGACAGGGGTGCTGGAAACACCATATATTTT.

This clone was counted a few times. The chain links TRBV5-5 to TRBJ2-5, with 9 bases fitting TRBD2. The CDR3 contains 17 residues. Germline CDR1 and CDR2: SGHKS and YYEKEE (reference sequence). V lost 4 bases, J lost 2 bases, and 12 bases stayed unmatched. CDR3 DNA: TGTGCCAGCAGCCTTATGGGGCTGCTAGCGGGACAAGAGACCCAGTACTTC. Its translation: CASSLMGLLAGQETQYF.

The V call is TRBV4-2, the J call TRBJ2-3; 8 bases map to TRBD2. This CDR3 region has 19 residues. The junction had 12 bases not matched to a gene; V was cut back by 1 base and J by 0 bases. Looked up from germline, CDR1 is LGHNA and CDR2 is YNFKEQ. CDR3: CASSQVGMTGGPSTDTQYF. The CDR3 DNA is TGTGCCAGCAGCCAAGTAGGGATGACGGGGGGGCCAAGCACAGATACGCAGTATTTT.

This sequence joins TRBV5-4 and TRBJ1-1; TRBD1 aligns across 7 bases. The CDR3 contains 16 residues. Germline values: CDR1 SGHNT, CDR2 YYREEE (reference sequence). V shed 0 bases and J 3 bases; nucleotides not matched to a gene: 8. The CDR3 loop reads CASSLGSNRGDTEAFF. The CDR3 region has the DNA TGTGCCAGCAGCTTGGGGTCCAACAGGGGAGACACTGAAGCTTTCTTT. The full variable domain, with the rest looked up from reference TRBV5-4 and TRBJ1-1, is ETGVTQSPTHLIKTRGQQVTLRCSSQSGHNTVSWYQQALGQGPQFIFQYYREEENGRGNFPPRFSGLQFPNYSSELNVNALELDDSALYLCASSLGSNRGDTEAFFGQGTRLTVV.

V usage is TRBV5-1 and J usage is TRBJ1-2, with TRBD1 identical over 12 bases. Germline V gene sequence: CDR1 SGHRS, CDR2 YFSETQ. The junction had 6 bases not matched to a gene; V was cut back by 1 base and J by 5 bases. The CDR3 loop spans 16 amino acids. CDR3 in DNA: TGCGCCAGCAGCTTGATGGGACAGGGGGCTCGGTATGGCTACACCTTC. This translates into CASSLMGQGARYGYTF.

The rearrangement uses TRBV28 and TRBJ1-6; 9 bases line up with TRBD1. The CDR3 covers 19 residues. CDR1 is MDHEN, CDR2 SYDVKM, per germline. V was clipped by 2 bases and J by 2 bases; unmatched bases: 10. This CDR3 reads CASSLGGQGVWTYNSPLHF. The CDR3 nucleotides are TGTGCCAGCAGTTTAGGGGGACAGGGCGTATGGACCTATAATTCACCCCTCCACTTT.

V usage is TRBV2 and J usage is TRBJ2-1; 8 bases line up with TRBD2. Germline CDR1 SNHLY, CDR2 FYNNEI. The CDR3 covers 14 residues. The V segment lost 11 bases and the J segment 9 bases; nucleotides outside the gene matches: 15. The CDR3 nucleotides are TGTGCCCGCCTGGGGGGACTAGATACCCCTGAGCAGTTCTTC. Translation gives CARLGGLDTPEQFF. The full variable domain, rest sourced from reference TRBV2 and TRBJ2-1, is EPEVTQTPSHQVTQMGQEVILRCVPISNHLYFYWYRQILGQKVEFLVSFYNNEISEKSEIFDDQFSVERPDGSNFTLKIRSTKLEDSAMYFCARLGGLDTPEQFFGPGTRLTVL.

This sequence joins TRBV29-1 and TRBJ2-1; 14 bases are a match to TRBD2. Germline V lookup: CDR1 SQVTM, CDR2 ANQGSEA. Trimming cost V 7 bases and J 6 bases; bases outside gene matches: 5. The CDR3 extends over 14 amino acids. This CDR3 reads CSGEGTSGSNEQFF. DNA of the CDR3: TGCAGCGGGGAGGGGACTAGCGGGAGCAATGAGCAGTTCTTC.

The chain links TRBV2 to TRBJ2-5; tentative D call: TRBD2 (6 bases). The V and J ends lost 7 bases and 5 bases respectively, with 11 bases between them. From germline, CDR1 is SNHLY and CDR2 FYNNEI. The CDR3 covers 12 residues. The CDR3 region has the DNA TGTGCCAGCACTATGGCGGGGGAGACCCAGTACTTC. The encoded protein is CASTMAGETQYF.